The entry below gives a single T cell receptor (beta chain) sequence along with its context. The germline V gene encodes CDR1 ENHRY and CDR2 SYGVKD. The CDR3 has 17 residues. V lost 2 bases to trimming and J lost 0 bases, with 16 bases between them. The data were obtained in a study of siplizumab effects on memory and regulatory T cells. Some clones are missing from TCRdb's copy, which holds only in-frame ones; the method was immunoSEQ multiplex PCR. The sample lists approximately 94,000 clones, under 95% occurring once. The sequencing input was CD8+ T cells sorted from blood. The chain links TRBV10-3 to TRBJ1-1; tentatively, D is TRBD1 (6 bases). The sequence was collected from a human donor in good health. The CDR3 loop reads CAISERGQISMNTEAFF. CDR3 sequence (DNA): TGTGCCATCAGTGAGCGGGGGCAAATATCGATGAACACTGAAGCTTTCTTT.